Each of the 14 T cell receptor beta chains below was sequenced from the same sample in a study of early T cells in non-severe SARS-CoV-2 infection (dated by TCRdb to the early 2020s). To prepare the library, 5' RACE was applied. For sequencing, a NextSeq 500 was employed. Using fastp trimming at Q25 and MiXCR clonotype assembly, TCRdb reanalyzed the public sequencing data and kept in-frame beta chains. Identical CDR3 protein sequences are pooled into one entry, listed with their most common genes and DNA. In all, the sample holds about 42,000 distinct CDR3 sequences, and about 6% of those were seen once. Together, the top ten hold around 8% of the sample. This sample comprised whole blood, obtained at baseline. These receptors originate from an adult who was a healthcare worker with PCR-confirmed SARS-CoV-2 infection or an uninfected control (not recorded which).

By its share, this clonotype is medium-sized. The rearrangement links TRBV27 to TRBJ1-5; D gene unclear. Trimming took 6 bases from V and 0 from J, leaving 9 bases between them. This CDR3 region has 14 residues. The germline V gene encodes CDR1 MNHEY and CDR2 SMNVEV (reference sequence). This CDR3 is CASRPAFSNQPQHF. For the CDR3, the DNA is TGTGCCAGCAGACCGGCCTTTAGCAATCAGCCCCAGCATTTT.

This clonotype was observed many times. The rearrangement links TRBV7-9 to TRBJ1-4; D unclear. Trimming left V 1 base short and J 4 bases short, with 4 bases between. The CDR3 has 13 amino acids. From germline, CDR1 is SEHNR and CDR2 FQNEAQ (reference sequence). The DNA of the CDR3 is TGTGCCAGCAGCTTAGGGGATAATGAAAAACTGTTTTTT. It translates to CASSLGDNEKLFF.

This clonotype showed up many times. The gene calls are TRBV3-1 and TRBJ1-1, with 8 bases identical to TRBD1. This CDR3 has 15 amino acids. The germline CDR1 and CDR2 sequences are LGHDT and YNNKEL (reference sequence). V trimming: 4 bases; J trimming: 3 bases; junction bases outside the gene matches: 7. The chain's CDR3 is CASSLQGVWDTEAFF. CDR3 DNA sequence: TGTGCCAGCAGCCTACAGGGGGTTTGGGACACTGAAGCTTTCTTT.

This chain connects TRBV28 to TRBJ2-5, with 9 positions matching TRBD1. J gave up 5 bases and V 5 bases, and 6 bases lay outside the gene matches. CDR1 is MDHEN, CDR2 SYDVKM, per germline. CDR3 length: 14 amino acids. The CDR3 loop reads CASSPGDREETQYF. The DNA of the CDR3 is TGTGCCAGCAGTCCGGGGGACAGGGAGGAGACCCAGTACTTC.

CDR3 coding DNA: TGTGCCAGCAGCTTAGGGTTAAGCACAGATACGCAGTATTTT. Translated, it gives CASSLGLSTDTQYF. The rearrangement uses TRBV11-3 and TRBJ2-3; D uncertain. The CDR3 runs 14 residues. Trimming shortened V by 1 base and J by 0 bases, and 5 bases separated the two germline ends. Germline V gene sequence: CDR1 SGHNT, CDR2 YENEEA.

In its sample, this clonotype was seen a few times. V usage is TRBV28 and J usage is TRBJ2-5, with D possibly being TRBD2 (6 bases). The CDR3 is made up of 14 amino acids. Trimming took off 3 bases at V and 1 base at J, with 9 bases between the two ends. Germline lookup yields CDR1 MDHEN and CDR2 SYDVKM. CDR3 nucleotide sequence: TGTGCCAGCAGTTTGGGGGACTCCCAAGAGACCCAGTACTTC. This translates into CASSLGDSQETQYF. The full variable domain, its missing parts supplied by reference TRBV28 and TRBJ2-5, is DVKVTQSSRYLVKRTGEKVFLECVQDMDHENMFWYRQDPGLGLRLIYFSYDVKMKEKGDIPEGYSVSREKKERFSLILESASTNQTSMYLCASSLGDSQETQYFGPGTRLLVL.

In this sample, this clonotype turned up many times. The chain couples TRBV27 to TRBJ2-7; 7 bases agree with TRBD2. V shed 5 bases, J shed 3 bases, and the junction held 1 base outside the gene matches. The CDR3 sequence is 12 residues long. Germline V gives CDR1 MNHEY, CDR2 SMNVEV (reference sequence). The CDR3 spells CASSPGGYEQYF. DNA of the CDR3: TGTGCCAGCAGTCCGGGGGGCTACGAGCAGTACTTC.

This clonotype came up many times. The rearrangement uses TRBV11-2 and TRBJ2-3; D gene ambiguous. The CDR3 length is 16 residues. V lost 1 base to trimming and J lost 2 bases, with 13 bases between them. CDR1 is SGHAT, CDR2 FQNNGV, per germline. The CDR3 nucleotides read TGTGCCAGCAGCTTAGTGGTGAGCAGACTCACAGATACGCAGTATTTT. This encodes CASSLVVSRLTDTQYF.

This clonotype was seen at least ten times. This sequence joins TRBV6-4 and TRBJ2-2; D is perhaps TRBD1 or TRBD2 (5 bases each). Trimming took 4 bases from V and 1 from J, leaving 10 bases between them. Per the germline V gene, CDR1 is MRHNA and CDR2 is SNTAGT. This CDR3 comprises 15 residues. The CDR3 DNA is TGTGCCAGCAGTGCGACTGGGGGGAACACCGGGGAGCTGTTTTTT. It yields the protein CASSATGGNTGELFF.

This chain links TRBV11-2 with TRBJ2-2; 11 nucleotides agree with TRBD2. With 4 bases clipped from V and 1 base from J, the junction kept 2 bases outside the gene matches. This CDR3 contains 16 residues. From germline, CDR1 is SGHAT and CDR2 FQNNGV. CDR3 DNA sequence: TGTGCCAGCAGCTCCCTAGCGGGGGGGAACACCGGGGAGCTGTTTTTT. It encodes CASSSLAGGNTGELFF.

This clonotype was seen ten or more times. This chain connects TRBV18 to TRBJ1-1; possible D gene TRBD1, 5 bases. V was shortened by 2 bases and J by 2 bases, with 12 bases between the two germline ends. This CDR3 has 15 amino acids. Germline V gives CDR1 KGHSH, CDR2 LQKENI. The CDR3 nucleotides read TGTGCCAGCTCACCAGGGTTGACAGTCAACACTGAAGCTTTCTTT. Its translation is CASSPGLTVNTEAFF.

This clonotype was picked up many times. This chain joins TRBV30 and TRBJ1-1, with unresolved D. The CDR3 contains 14 residues. The germline CDR1 and CDR2 sequences are GTSNPN and SVGIG (reference sequence). With 5 bases removed from V and 3 bases from J, the gap between germline ends came to 16 bases. CDR3 coding DNA: TGTGCCTGGGACGGGGTCGCTGCGGACACTGAAGCTTTCTTT. It codes for CAWDGVAADTEAFF.

This clonotype was found a few times. The genes are TRBV7-2 and TRBJ2-3; either TRBD1 or TRBD2 may supply D (5 bases each). This CDR3 spans 14 amino acids. The germline gives CDR1 SGHTA, CDR2 FQGNSA. With 0 bases removed from V and 2 bases from J, the gap between germline ends came to 6 bases. The CDR3, as DNA: TGTGCCAGCAGCTTAGCGGGACCCACAGATACGCAGTATTTT. It translates to CASSLAGPTDTQYF.

This chain joins TRBV27 and TRBJ1-6; D is unclear. The length of the CDR3 is 13 residues. V was cut by 4 bases and J by 4 bases, with 5 bases left in between. Germline V lookup: CDR1 MNHEY, CDR2 SMNVEV (reference sequence). DNA for the CDR3: TGTGCCAGCAGTTCCGTATATAATTCACCCCTCCACTTT. Protein product: CASSSVYNSPLHF.